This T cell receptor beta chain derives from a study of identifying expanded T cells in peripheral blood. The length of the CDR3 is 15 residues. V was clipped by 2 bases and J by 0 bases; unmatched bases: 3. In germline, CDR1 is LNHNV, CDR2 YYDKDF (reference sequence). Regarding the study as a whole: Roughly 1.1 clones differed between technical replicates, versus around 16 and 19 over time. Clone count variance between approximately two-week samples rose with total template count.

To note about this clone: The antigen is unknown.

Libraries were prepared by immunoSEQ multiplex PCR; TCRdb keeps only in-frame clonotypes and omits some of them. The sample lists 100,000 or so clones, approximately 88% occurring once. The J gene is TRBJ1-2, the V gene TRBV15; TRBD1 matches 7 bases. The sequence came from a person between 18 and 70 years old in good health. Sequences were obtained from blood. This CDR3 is CATSRRQGANYGYTF. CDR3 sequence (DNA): TGTGCCACCAGCAGAAGACAGGGAGCTAACTATGGCTACACCTTC. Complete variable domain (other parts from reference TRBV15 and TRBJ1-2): DAMVIQNPRYQVTQFGKPVTLSCSQTLNHNVMYWYQQKSSQAPKLLFHYYDKDFNNEADTPDNFQSRRPNTSFCFLDIRSPGLGDTAMYLCATSRRQGANYGYTFGSGTRLTVV.